The 29 T cell receptor beta chains below come from one sample, sequenced in a study of T-cell memory formation after mild COVID-19. TCRdb itself ran the 5' RACE reads through MiXCR, one entry per CDR3 protein. The sample consists of about 320,000 distinct CDR3 sequences, roughly 13% of them appearing once. Material: PBMCs or a T cell subset sorted from them (not recorded which). These receptors were obtained from a man younger than 30 who had mild COVID-19 (a few samples of this study predate the infection). Cell type and time point are not known.

This chain connects TRBV7-2 to TRBJ2-3; TRBD2 agrees at 10 bases. Germline loops: CDR1 SGHTA, CDR2 FQGNSA. With 8 bases clipped from V and 8 bases from J, the junction kept 13 bases outside the gene matches. This CDR3 is built from 15 residues. The CDR3 DNA sequence: TGTGCCAGCCGATTAGCGGGGGGCCCACTCAGTACGCAGTATTTT. Protein: CASRLAGGPLSTQYF.

In DNA, the CDR3 is TGCAGTGCTCGGATACAGGGTCACACTGAAGCTTTCTTT. Its translation is CSARIQGHTEAFF. This chain joins TRBV20-1 and TRBJ1-1, with TRBD1 as a possible D gene (6 bases). The CDR3 is made up of 13 amino acids. The germline V gene encodes CDR1 DFQATT and CDR2 SNEGSKA (reference sequence). V lost 5 bases and J 3 bases, leaving 13 bases between the germline ends.

In its sample, this clonotype was seen a few times. V gene TRBV6-2 or TRBV6-3 combines with J gene TRBJ2-5; 7 bases fit TRBD1. CDR3 size: 15 residues. Losses at the gene ends were 6 bases for V and 2 bases for J; bases not matched to a gene: 9. CDR1 and CDR2 (germline): MNHEY, SVGEGT. The CDR3 here is CASRHDRVGQETQYF. CDR3 nucleotide sequence: TGTGCCAGCAGACACGACAGGGTAGGGCAAGAGACCCAGTACTTC.

CDR3 in amino acids: CASSSGPQNYGYTF. In DNA form, the CDR3 reads TGTGCCAGCAGCTCAGGGCCGCAAAACTATGGCTACACCTTC. The rearrangement joins TRBV7-2 to TRBJ1-2; TRBD1 might be the D (5 bases). V lost 4 bases and J lost 2, with 11 bases in between. Germline CDR1 is SGHTA and CDR2 is FQGNSA. There are 14 residues in the CDR3.

This clonotype was detected only a few times. The chain combines TRBV20-1 with TRBJ2-3, with D possibly being TRBD2 (6 bases). Trimming cost V 3 bases and J 5 bases, with 21 bases left between them. There are 16 residues in the CDR3. Germline CDR1 DFQATT, CDR2 SNEGSKA (reference sequence). The CDR3 spells CSASQPRAGFRDTQYF. CDR3 nucleotides: TGCAGTGCTAGTCAGCCCCGGGCGGGGTTCCGAGATACGCAGTATTTT.

The table lists this clonotype with many counts. The rearrangement uses TRBV10-3 and TRBJ1-4; 8 nucleotides align to TRBD1. The junction had 9 bases not matched to a gene; V was cut back by 2 bases and J by 7 bases. The CDR3 runs 16 residues. CDR1 ENHRY and CDR2 SYGVKD come from the germline V gene. The CDR3 DNA reads as TGTGCCATCAGTGAGGGACAGGGACCTAACGGTGAAAAACTGTTTTTT. Its protein product is CAISEGQGPNGEKLFF.

This chain links TRBV14 with TRBJ2-3; D unclear. Trimming removed 5 bases at V and 6 bases at J, with 9 bases between. The V gene's germline CDR1 is SGHDN and CDR2 FVKESK. The CDR3 totals 12 residues. The chain's CDR3 is CASSEWFDTQYF. The CDR3 nucleotides are TGTGCCAGCAGCGAATGGTTCGATACGCAGTATTTT.

The chain is built from TRBV20-1 and TRBJ2-7; TRBD1 agrees at 7 bases. With V trimmed by 7 bases and J by 3 bases, 6 bases remained unmatched. Germline values: CDR1 DFQATT, CDR2 SNEGSKA (reference sequence). This CDR3 is built from 12 residues. CDR3 region: CSVKTGNYEQYF. In DNA form, the CDR3 reads TGCAGTGTTAAGACAGGGAACTACGAGCAGTACTTC.

This clonotype came up a few times. The genes are TRBV2 and TRBJ2-1, with 10 positions matching TRBD1. Germline CDR1 and CDR2: SNHLY and FYNNEI. V trimming: 8 bases; J trimming: 8 bases; junction bases outside the gene matches: 6. The CDR3 has 13 residues. CDR3 loop: CASARDRGDEQFF. The CDR3 DNA reads as TGTGCCAGCGCCCGGGACAGGGGCGATGAGCAGTTCTTC.

This clonotype was observed a handful of times. The CDR3 loop is CASSQILDRGQAQYF. In DNA form, the CDR3 reads TGCGCCAGCAGCCAGATACTAGACAGGGGCCAGGCGCAGTATTTT. The rearrangement links TRBV4-3 to TRBJ2-3; 8 bases agree with TRBD1. The CDR3 runs to 15 residues. With V trimmed by 3 bases and J by 10 bases, 12 bases remained unmatched. Germline V gene sequence: CDR1 LGHNA, CDR2 YSLEER.

The rearrangement uses TRBV29-1 and TRBJ2-1; possible D gene TRBD2, 7 bases. Deletions cut 2 bases from V and 3 bases from J, with 14 bases between. In germline, CDR1 is SQVTM, CDR2 ANQGSEA. The CDR3 has 15 amino acids. The DNA of the CDR3 is TGCAGCGTTGAAAGAGGGGGGGGCCTCTACAATGAGCAGTTCTTC. This sequence encodes CSVERGGGLYNEQFF.

The chain carries TRBV4-1 and TRBJ2-7; the D gene is possibly TRBD1 (7 bases). Germline V lookup: CDR1 MGHRA, CDR2 YSYEKL. Trimming took off 2 bases at V and 2 bases at J, with 13 bases between the two ends. CDR3 length: 15 residues. The CDR3 spells CASSQRQGGPYEQYF. CDR3 DNA sequence: TGCGCCAGCAGCCAACGCCAGGGGGGACCCTACGAGCAGTACTTC.

This clonotype was recorded at least ten times. The chain couples TRBV20-1 to TRBJ2-7; D is possibly TRBD1 (5 bases). V lost 3 bases, J lost 3 bases, and 6 bases lay in between. The V gene's germline CDR1 is DFQATT and CDR2 SNEGSKA (reference sequence). The CDR3 is 11 residues long. The DNA of the CDR3 is TGCAGTGCTAGGGACAACTACGAGCAGTACTTC. It encodes CSARDNYEQYF.

The table lists this clonotype with many counts. The chain is built from TRBV7-2 and TRBJ2-7; 15 bases align to TRBD2. Germline values: CDR1 SGHTA, CDR2 FQGNSA. This CDR3 is built from 16 residues. V dropped 5 bases and J dropped 7; count of bases not matched to a gene: 9. In nucleotides, the CDR3 is TGTGCCAGCAGCCCGGGGACTAGCGGGGGGCGAGGGGAGCAGTACTTC. Translated: CASSPGTSGGRGEQYF.

This chain uses TRBV30 with TRBJ2-5; possibly TRBD1 for D (6 bases). Trimming removed 5 bases from V and 7 bases from J, with 14 bases in between. Germline loops: CDR1 GTSNPN, CDR2 SVGIG (reference sequence). This CDR3 region has 12 residues. CDR3 bases: TGTGCCTGGGGGCAGGGGTTCGTGACCCAGTACTTC. Residues: CAWGQGFVTQYF. The full variable domain, completed using reference TRBV30 and TRBJ2-5, is SQTIHQWPATLVQPVGSPLSLECTVEGTSNPNLYWYRQAAGRGLQLLFYSVGIGQISSEVPQNLSASRPQDRQFILSSKKLLLSDSGFYLCAWGQGFVTQYFGPGTRLLVL.

The genes are TRBV7-8 and TRBJ1-4, with a weak D call TRBD1 (5 bases). In germline, CDR1 is SGHVS, CDR2 FQNEAQ. The CDR3 extends over 14 amino acids. Trimming stripped 1 base from V and 8 bases from J, with 11 bases between. CDR3 sequence: CASSLGRVGEKLFF. The CDR3 nucleotides are TGTGCCAGCAGCTTAGGCAGGGTAGGAGAAAAACTGTTTTTT. Combining the CDR3 with reference TRBV7-8 and TRBJ1-4 gives the whole variable domain GAGVSQSPRYKVAKRGQDVALRCDPISGHVSLFWYQQALGQGPEFLTYFQNEAQLDKSGLPSDRFFAERPEGSVSTLKIQRTQQEDSAVYLCASSLGRVGEKLFFGSGTQLSVL.

This CDR3 reads CAWSRDSYTEAFF. The DNA of the CDR3 is TGTGCCTGGAGCAGGGATTCATACACTGAAGCTTTCTTT. The rearrangement joins TRBV30 to TRBJ1-1; maybe TRBD1 (5 bases). The germline gives CDR1 GTSNPN, CDR2 SVGIG (reference sequence). V was trimmed by 3 bases and J by 3 bases, leaving 11 bases between them. The CDR3 runs 13 residues.

This clonotype was counted a few times. V gene TRBV24-1 combines with J gene TRBJ2-2, with TRBD2 identical over 13 bases. The CDR3 sequence is 17 residues long. With V trimmed by 7 bases and J by 1 base, 5 bases remained unmatched. Germline lookup yields CDR1 KGHDR and CDR2 SFDVKD. CDR3 amino acids: CATRRLAGGLNTGELFF. In DNA form, the CDR3 reads TGTGCCACCAGGAGACTAGCGGGGGGACTGAACACCGGGGAGCTGTTTTTT.

This clonotype was picked up many times. This chain uses TRBV6-2 or TRBV6-3 with TRBJ1-5; no reliable D call. Trimming removed 5 bases from V and 1 base from J, with 3 bases in between. The CDR3 is 12 residues long. Per the germline V gene, CDR1 is MNHEY and CDR2 is SVGEGT. DNA of the CDR3: TGTGCCAGCAGTACGAGCAATCAGCCCCAGCATTTT. Its translation is CASSTSNQPQHF.

This clonotype was counted only a few times. This chain connects TRBV6-6 to TRBJ1-1; D remains unclear. V lost 6 bases, J lost 4 bases, and 12 bases lay in between. Germline CDR1 is MNHNY and CDR2 is SVGAGI (reference sequence). The CDR3 spans 13 residues. CDR3 DNA: TGTGCCAGCAGAACCTCGGCAGCCACTGAAGCTTTCTTT. Its protein product is CASRTSAATEAFF.

This clonotype showed up just a few times. J is TRBJ2-7 and V is TRBV12-3 or TRBV12-4; possibly TRBD1 for D (5 bases). V lost 3 bases to trimming and J lost 4 bases, with 10 bases between them. CDR3 size: 13 residues. The CDR3 protein is CASSFYSGYEQYF. The CDR3 DNA sequence: TGTGCCAGCAGTTTTTACTCAGGGTACGAGCAGTACTTC.

The rearrangement uses TRBV10-3 and TRBJ2-5; perhaps D is TRBD1 or TRBD2 (5 bases each). V shed 3 bases and J shed 4 bases, with 15 bases lying between them. Germline lookup yields CDR1 ENHRY and CDR2 SYGVKD. The CDR3 has 15 amino acids. The CDR3 spells CAISDSWDLGETQYF. CDR3 sequence (DNA): TGTGCCATCAGTGATTCGTGGGACCTCGGAGAGACCCAGTACTTC.

There are a few counts of this clonotype. The chain joins TRBV20-1 to TRBJ2-3; 8 bases match TRBD1. V lost 0 bases, J lost 1 base, and 3 bases stayed unmatched. The length of the CDR3 is 15 residues. CDR1 is DFQATT, CDR2 SNEGSKA, per germline (reference sequence). CDR3: CSAREVGQGTDTQYF. Written as DNA, the CDR3 is TGCAGTGCTAGAGAAGTGGGACAGGGCACAGATACGCAGTATTTT.

For the CDR3, the DNA is TGTGCCACCAGTGAAACAGGGAGGACCAGCCAGTTCTTC. It yields the protein CATSETGRTSQFF. The rearrangement joins TRBV24-1 to TRBJ2-1; the D call may be TRBD1 or TRBD2 (6 bases each). This CDR3 comprises 13 residues. V was pared by 4 bases and J by 13 bases, with 16 bases between. CDR1 is KGHDR, CDR2 SFDVKD, per germline.

This clonotype has a handful of counts. The gene calls are TRBV4-1 and TRBJ2-3; TRBD2 agrees at 7 bases. V lost 2 bases, J lost 4 bases, and 3 bases stayed unmatched. Germline-derived CDR1 and CDR2 are MGHRA and YSYEKL. CDR3 length: 14 residues. CDR3 bases: TGCGCCAGCAGCCAAACTAGCGCCTCAGATACGCAGTATTTT. Protein sequence: CASSQTSASDTQYF.

V gene TRBV29-1 combines with J gene TRBJ2-7; 13 bases align to TRBD2. Germline V gene lookup returns CDR1 SQVTM and CDR2 ANQGSEA. This CDR3 has 16 residues. V trimming: 7 bases; J trimming: 2 bases; junction bases outside the gene matches: 11. This chain's CDR3 is CSARLAGGAGTYEQYF. DNA of the CDR3: TGCAGCGCCCGACTAGCGGGGGGCGCCGGAACCTACGAGCAGTACTTC.

This clonotype was counted only a few times. CDR3 residues: CASSPGQRSPDTQYF. As DNA, the CDR3 is TGTGCCAGCAGCCCGGGACAGCGCAGCCCAGATACGCAGTATTTT. The chain recombines TRBV7-8 with TRBJ2-3, with 7 bases lining up with TRBD1. With 5 bases clipped from V and 4 bases from J, the junction kept 9 bases outside the gene matches. The CDR3 contains 15 residues. The V gene's germline CDR1 is SGHVS and CDR2 FQNEAQ.

There are a few counts of this clonotype. The gene calls are TRBV4-3 and TRBJ2-3, with a possible D match to TRBD1 (6 bases). Germline CDR1 and CDR2: LGHNA and YSLEER. With 0 bases removed from V and 4 bases from J, the gap between germline ends came to 11 bases. The CDR3 contains 15 residues. The CDR3 coding sequence is TGCGCCAGCAGCCAAGACGCCCAGGGGTCAGATACGCAGTATTTT. This codes for CASSQDAQGSDTQYF.

The chain has TRBV6-5 and TRBJ1-1, with unresolved D. The CDR3 extends over 14 amino acids. Germline-derived CDR1 and CDR2 are MNHEY and SVGAGI. Trimming left V 2 bases short and J 1 base short, with 8 bases between. Written as DNA, the CDR3 is TGTGCCAGCAGTTACAGTGGGGAGAACACTGAAGCTTTCTTT. It yields the protein CASSYSGENTEAFF.